What follows are 18 T cell receptor beta chains derived from one specimen sequenced in a study of OX40 agonist ivuxolimab in advanced cancers. Generated by immunoSEQ multiplex PCR, the TCRdb table keeps only in-frame clones and is missing some. Of some 39,000 clones in the sample, over 80% were seen once. This sample comprised CD4+ or CD8+ T cells sorted from blood, obtained in a trial of the OX40 agonist ivuxolimab. All receptors come from an adult with an advanced solid tumor such as melanoma, head and neck, liver or kidney cancer.

This chain joins TRBV9 and TRBJ1-1; D possibly corresponds to TRBD1 (6 bases). Germline assignment: CDR1 SGDLS and CDR2 YYNGEE. Between the trimmed V and J ends, which lost 4 bases and 1 base, there was a span of 11 bases. This CDR3 is 14 amino acids long. DNA for the CDR3: TGTGCCAGCAGCCCTCAGACAGGGAACACTGAAGCTTTCTTT. Translating gives CASSPQTGNTEAFF.

The gene calls are TRBV28 and TRBJ1-2, with 7 bases lining up with TRBD1. The CDR3 totals 15 residues. After removal of 3 bases from V and 4 bases from J, the junction contained 8 bases not matched to a gene. The V gene's germline CDR1 is MDHEN and CDR2 SYDVKM. CDR3 in DNA: TGTGCCAGCAGTTTTCCGCTTCGGACAGGCTATGGCTACACCTTC. Translation gives CASSFPLRTGYGYTF.

V usage is TRBV6-5 and J usage is TRBJ2-7; TRBD2 agrees at 10 bases. There are 16 residues in the CDR3. CDR1 MNHEY and CDR2 SVGAGI come from the germline V gene. Trimming cost V 4 bases and J 4 bases; bases outside gene matches: 10. The CDR3 coding sequence is TGTGCCAGCAGTTTCACACTAGCGGGAAATGGTTACGAGCAGTACTTC. This encodes CASSFTLAGNGYEQYF.

Only one count was recorded for this clone. The CDR3 sequence is CASSLEGQGLAGGCDEQYF. DNA of the CDR3: TGTGCCAGCAGCTTAGAGGGGCAGGGACTAGCGGGAGGGTGCGACGAGCAGTACTTC. The V gene is TRBV7-4, the J gene TRBJ2-7; 16 bases agree with TRBD2. With 1 base clipped from V and 5 bases from J, the junction kept 11 bases outside the gene matches. From germline, CDR1 is SGHVT and CDR2 SQSDAQ. CDR3 length: 19 amino acids.

The J gene is TRBJ2-5, the V gene TRBV7-3; tentative D call: TRBD2 (6 bases). CDR3 length: 13 residues. The germline gives CDR1 SGHTA, CDR2 FQGTGA. V was pared by 5 bases and J by 7 bases, with 14 bases between. The CDR3 protein is CASSHSRGGTQYF. The CDR3 nucleotides are TGTGCCAGCAGCCACTCTAGGGGAGGGACCCAGTACTTC. Together with reference TRBV7-3 and TRBJ2-5, the CDR3 gives the full variable domain: GAGVSQTPSNKVTEKGKYVELRCDPISGHTALYWYRQSLGQGPEFLIYFQGTGAADDSGLPNDRFFAVRPEGSVSTLKIQRTERGDSAVYLCASSHSRGGTQYFGPGTRLLVL.

This chain connects TRBV11-3 to TRBJ2-1, with TRBD2 matching over 8 bases. Trimming removed 5 bases from V and 7 bases from J; junction bases left unmatched: 13. The germline gives CDR1 SGHNT, CDR2 YENEEA. CDR3 length equals 16 residues. CDR3 nucleotide sequence: TGTGCCAGCAGCCCTTCCCCAGCGGGAGCTGGGAATGAGCAGTTCTTC. Amino acids: CASSPSPAGAGNEQFF.

The CDR3 DNA sequence: TGTGCCAGCAGTTTACCCTCCGGACTAACTAGCACAGATACGCAGTATTTT. It is translated as CASSLPSGLTSTDTQYF. The chain links TRBV28 to TRBJ2-3; weak D call: TRBD2 (6 bases). CDR1 and CDR2 from the germline V gene are MDHEN and SYDVKM. Between the trimmed V and J ends, which lost 2 bases and 0 bases, there was a span of 15 bases. There are 17 residues in the CDR3.

The chain recombines TRBV28 with TRBJ2-7; D could derive from TRBD1 or TRBD2 (6 bases each). Trimming shortened V by 5 bases and J by 4 bases, and 21 bases separated the two germline ends. The CDR3 has 16 amino acids. In germline, CDR1 is MDHEN, CDR2 SYDVKM. The CDR3 DNA reads TGTGCCAGCAGTCGTGGAGGGACAATGGGGGGTTACGAGCAGTACTTC. Translating gives CASSRGGTMGGYEQYF.

This chain joins TRBV30 and TRBJ2-7; no clear D. Trimming removed 4 bases from V and 3 bases from J, with 13 bases in between. Germline V CDR1 and CDR2: GTSNPN, SVGIG (reference sequence). The CDR3 extends over 13 amino acids. CDR3 region: CAWNSPSFYEQYF. CDR3 in DNA: TGTGCCTGGAACTCTCCATCCTTCTACGAGCAGTACTTC.

V and J are TRBV9 and TRBJ2-3; perhaps TRBD1 as D (5 bases). Germline V gives CDR1 SGDLS, CDR2 YYNGEE. The CDR3 spans 17 residues. V lost 0 bases and J 4 bases, leaving 18 bases between the germline ends. CDR3 sequence (DNA): TGTGCCAGCAGCGTAGGTACAGCTATAGGGGTCGCAGATACGCAGTATTTT. The encoded protein is CASSVGTAIGVADTQYF. The full variable domain, with the rest looked up from reference TRBV9 and TRBJ2-3, is DSGVTQTPKHLITATGQRVTLRCSPRSGDLSVYWYQQSLDQGLQFLIQYYNGEERAKGNILERFSAQQFPDLHSELNLSSLELGDSALYFCASSVGTAIGVADTQYFGPGTRLTVL.

This rearrangement joins TRBV25-1 to TRBJ1-2; 7 bases are a match to TRBD1. The V gene end was trimmed by 6 bases and the J gene end by 14 bases; junction bases not matched to a gene: 9. Germline CDR1 and CDR2: MGHDK and SYGVNS. This CDR3 region has 11 residues. The CDR3 here is CASRGMTGTTF. CDR3 sequence (DNA): TGTGCCAGCAGGGGAATGACAGGGACAACCTTC.

V and J are TRBV2 and TRBJ2-2; D gene ambiguous. V dropped 2 bases and J dropped 6 bases, with 13 bases sitting between them. The CDR3 runs to 15 residues. Germline values: CDR1 SNHLY, CDR2 FYNNEI. CDR3 nucleotide sequence: TGTGCCAGCAGTGAATTTGTTGCGTCTGCCGGGGAGCTGTTTTTT. The encoded protein is CASSEFVASAGELFF.

V and J are TRBV28 and TRBJ2-7; D gene unclear. Germline V lookup: CDR1 MDHEN, CDR2 SYDVKM. This CDR3 comprises 13 residues. V was pared by 4 bases and J by 2 bases, with 9 bases between. The CDR3 DNA is TGTGCCAGCAGTTCCGACGGAACCTACGAGCAGTACTTC. Amino acid sequence: CASSSDGTYEQYF.

A single count supports this clone. The chain employs TRBV6-6 and TRBJ2-4, with D perhaps assigned TRBD1 or TRBD2 (6 bases each). The germline CDR1 and CDR2 sequences are MNHNY and SVGAGI (reference sequence). Trimming took 5 bases from V and 8 from J, leaving 22 bases between them. CDR3 length: 16 amino acids. The CDR3 here is CASSNRMGGLVDIQYF. CDR3 bases: TGTGCCAGCAGTAACCGGATGGGGGGCCTGGTGGACATTCAGTACTTC.

The chain combines TRBV5-1 with TRBJ2-7; unclear D gene. V lost 8 bases and J 6 bases, leaving 18 bases between the germline ends. This CDR3 is 13 amino acids long. In germline, CDR1 is SGHRS, CDR2 YFSETQ. DNA for the CDR3: TGCGCCAGTTGCGTCAGCCCAACACGCGAGCAGTACTTC. Translating it yields CASCVSPTREQYF.

The chain recombines TRBV27 with TRBJ2-5, with TRBD2 identical over 7 bases. V dropped 6 bases and J dropped 4; count of bases not matched to a gene: 8. In germline, CDR1 is MNHEY, CDR2 SMNVEV (reference sequence). The CDR3 sequence is 14 residues long. The CDR3 protein is CASRVTGGGETQYF. The CDR3 region has the DNA TGTGCCAGCAGAGTTACGGGGGGAGGAGAGACCCAGTACTTC.

This CDR3 is CASSQLAGTSSYNEQFF. CDR3 DNA: TGTGCCAGCTCCCAGCTAGCGGGCACCAGCTCCTACAATGAGCAGTTCTTC. This chain joins TRBV11-3 and TRBJ2-1; 8 bases line up with TRBD2. Trimming removed 8 bases from V and 0 bases from J; junction bases left unmatched: 12. The CDR3 is made up of 17 amino acids. Per the germline V gene, CDR1 is SGHNT and CDR2 is YENEEA.

The gene calls are TRBV4-1 and TRBJ2-7, with 8 bases identical to TRBD1. The CDR3 totals 15 residues. Trimming cost V 3 bases and J 4 bases; bases outside gene matches: 8. Germline CDR1 MGHRA, CDR2 YSYEKL. The CDR3 spells CASSHQTGVGYEQYF. Written as DNA, the CDR3 is TGCGCCAGCAGCCACCAGACAGGGGTAGGGTACGAGCAGTACTTC.